Listed below are T cell receptor beta chains from one sample, sequenced in a study of regulatory T cells in long-lasting Graves disease. MiXCR, run by TCRdb on the multiplex PCR reads, gives a single entry per CDR3 protein. The sample carries 400,000 to 500,000 distinct CDR3 sequences, roughly 23% recorded once. Material: peripheral blood mononuclear cells (PBMCs), obtained when the disease was refractory, from a patient treated with antithyroid drugs. These receptors came from a female donor with Graves disease. The conserved cysteine and the conserved F or W are not part of the CDR3 here. Fields, in order: V gene, D gene, J gene, CDR3 protein. The D gene is left open where the match is weak.

>TRBV5-1|NA|TRBJ2-2
ASSLPARELF
>TRBV7-9|NA|TRBJ2-5
ASSLGFEGETQY
>TRBV28|TRBD1|TRBJ1-2
ASSKGQEIYGYT
>TRBV6-1|TRBD1|TRBJ1-2
ASSSSLRDSDHGYT
>TRBV2|TRBD1|TRBJ1-1
ASSETFGTGGREAF
>TRBV30|NA|TRBJ2-7
AGGRGWTYEQY
>TRBV14|TRBD1|TRBJ1-2
ASSPTRQGIGGYT
>TRBV24-1|TRBD1|TRBJ2-5
ATSDTGGLETQY
>TRBV6-1|NA|TRBJ1-5
ASRSTYSNQPQH
>TRBV28|NA|TRBJ1-6
ASSLSVGVGSPLH